This T cell receptor beta chain appears in the sequencing data of a study of vaccination effects on CD4 cells after COVID-19. Overall study context: Peptide-pool stimulation followed by sequencing identified expanded antigen-specific CD4+ clonotypes in the ViraFEST assay. Samples that were drawn after vaccination came a median of 72 days after the second dose.

Scientists isolated CD4+ T cells after an approximately 11-day culture period ended. Vaccination of participants consisted of two doses of either the BNT162b2 or mRNA-1273 vaccine. As for this clone: Its antigen is undetermined.

Sequencing was performed with immunoSEQ multiplex PCR; in TCRdb, only in-frame clones are kept and a portion is missing. There are about 45,000 clones in the sample; 60% to 75% occur only once, and under 10% lies in the top ten. Germline V gene data show CDR1 as SGHVS and CDR2 as FQNEAQ. J was trimmed by 3 bases and V by 6 bases; bases with no gene match: 16. The CDR3 has 18 amino acids. The chain couples TRBV7-8 to TRBJ2-3, with 9 positions matching TRBD2. This receptor was obtained from a human donor who received a COVID-19 vaccine. The source was CD4+ T cells from PBMCs cultured without peptide, collected after COVID-19 vaccination. CDR3 amino acids: CASSHSQISSGVTDTQYF. DNA of the CDR3: TGTGCCAGCAGTCATAGCCAGATTTCTAGCGGGGTAACAGATACGCAGTATTTT.